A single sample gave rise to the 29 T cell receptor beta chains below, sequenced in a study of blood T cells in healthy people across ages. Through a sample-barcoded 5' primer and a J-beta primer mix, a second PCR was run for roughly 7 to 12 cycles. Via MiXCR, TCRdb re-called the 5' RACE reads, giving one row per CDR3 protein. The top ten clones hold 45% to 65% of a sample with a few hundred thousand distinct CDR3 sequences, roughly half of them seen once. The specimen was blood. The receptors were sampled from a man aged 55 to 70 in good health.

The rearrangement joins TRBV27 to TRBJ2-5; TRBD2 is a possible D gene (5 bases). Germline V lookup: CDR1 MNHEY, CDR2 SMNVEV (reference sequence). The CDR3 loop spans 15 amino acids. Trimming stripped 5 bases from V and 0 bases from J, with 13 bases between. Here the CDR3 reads CASSRFAADQETQYF. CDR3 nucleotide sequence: TGTGCCAGCAGTCGGTTTGCAGCGGACCAAGAGACCCAGTACTTC.

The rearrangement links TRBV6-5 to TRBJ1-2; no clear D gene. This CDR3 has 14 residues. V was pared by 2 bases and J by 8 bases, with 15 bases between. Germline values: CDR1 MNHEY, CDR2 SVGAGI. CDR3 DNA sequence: TGTGCCAGCAGTTACCGCGGACCCACGGGGGGCTACACCTTC. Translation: CASSYRGPTGGYTF.

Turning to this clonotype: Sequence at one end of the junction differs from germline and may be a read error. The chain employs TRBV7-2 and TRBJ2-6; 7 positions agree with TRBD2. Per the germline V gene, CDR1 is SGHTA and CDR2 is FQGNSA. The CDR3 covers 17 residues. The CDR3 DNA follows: TGTGCCAGCAGCTCCCCTAGACGGGAGGCTGGGGCCAATGTCCTGACTTTC. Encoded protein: CASSSPRREAGANVLTF.

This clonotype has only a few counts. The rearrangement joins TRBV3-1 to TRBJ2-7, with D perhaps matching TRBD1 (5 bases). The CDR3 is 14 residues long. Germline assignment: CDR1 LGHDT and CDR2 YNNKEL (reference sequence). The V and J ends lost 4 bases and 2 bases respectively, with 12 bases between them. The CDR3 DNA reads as TGTGCCAGCAGCCCACAGGTACCTCCCTACGAGCAGTACTTC. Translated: CASSPQVPPYEQYF.

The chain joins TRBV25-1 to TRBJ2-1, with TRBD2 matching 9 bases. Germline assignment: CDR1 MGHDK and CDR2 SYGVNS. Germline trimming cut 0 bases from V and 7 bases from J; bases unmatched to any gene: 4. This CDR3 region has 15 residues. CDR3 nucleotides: TGTGCCAGCAGTGAATATAGCGGGGGCCGTAATGAGCAGTTCTTC. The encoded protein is CASSEYSGGRNEQFF.

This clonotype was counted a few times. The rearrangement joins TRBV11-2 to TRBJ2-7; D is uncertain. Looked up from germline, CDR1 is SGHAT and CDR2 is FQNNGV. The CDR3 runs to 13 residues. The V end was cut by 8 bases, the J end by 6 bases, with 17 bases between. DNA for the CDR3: TGTGCCAGCCTGACCGGAACACATGGCGAGCAGTACTTC. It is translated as CASLTGTHGEQYF. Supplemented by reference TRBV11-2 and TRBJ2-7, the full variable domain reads EAGVAQSPRYKIIEKRQSVAFWCNPISGHATLYWYQQILGQGPKLLIQFQNNGVVDDSQLPKDRFSAERLKGVDSTLKIQPAKLEDSAVYLCASLTGTHGEQYFGPGTRLTVT.

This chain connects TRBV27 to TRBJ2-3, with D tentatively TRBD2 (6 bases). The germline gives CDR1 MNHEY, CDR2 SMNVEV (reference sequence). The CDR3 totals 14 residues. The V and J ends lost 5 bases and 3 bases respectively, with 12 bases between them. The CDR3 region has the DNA TGTGCCAGCAGTCCGCGGGGCCAGACAGATACGCAGTATTTT. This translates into CASSPRGQTDTQYF.

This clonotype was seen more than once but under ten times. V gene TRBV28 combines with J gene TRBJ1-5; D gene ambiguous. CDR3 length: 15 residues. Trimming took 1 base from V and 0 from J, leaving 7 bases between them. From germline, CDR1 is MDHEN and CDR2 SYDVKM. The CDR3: CASSLFGNSNQPQHF. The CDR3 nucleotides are TGTGCCAGCAGTTTATTCGGAAATAGCAATCAGCCCCAGCATTTT.

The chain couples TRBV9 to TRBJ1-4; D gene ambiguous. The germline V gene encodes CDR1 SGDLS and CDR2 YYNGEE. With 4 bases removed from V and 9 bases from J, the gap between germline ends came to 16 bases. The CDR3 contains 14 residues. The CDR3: CASSPNTRSKKLFF. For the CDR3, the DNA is TGTGCCAGCAGCCCCAATACAAGGAGTAAAAAACTGTTTTTT.

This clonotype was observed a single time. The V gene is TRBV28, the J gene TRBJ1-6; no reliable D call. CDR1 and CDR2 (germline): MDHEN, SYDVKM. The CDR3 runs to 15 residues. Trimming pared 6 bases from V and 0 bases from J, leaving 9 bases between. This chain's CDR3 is CASSLRSSYNSPLHF. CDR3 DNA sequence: TGTGCCAGCAGCCTCCGGAGCTCCTATAATTCACCCCTCCACTTT.

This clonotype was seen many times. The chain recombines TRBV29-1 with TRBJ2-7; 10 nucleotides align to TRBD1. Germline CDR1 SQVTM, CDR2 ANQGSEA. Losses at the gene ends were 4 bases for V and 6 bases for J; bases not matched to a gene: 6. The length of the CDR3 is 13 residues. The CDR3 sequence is CSVGGQGLSEQYF. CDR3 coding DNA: TGCAGCGTTGGGGGACAGGGGTTGTCCGAGCAGTACTTC.

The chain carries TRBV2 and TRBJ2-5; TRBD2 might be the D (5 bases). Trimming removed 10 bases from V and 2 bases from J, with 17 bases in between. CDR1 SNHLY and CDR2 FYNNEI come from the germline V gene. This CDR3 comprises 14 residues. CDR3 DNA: TGTGCCACCGCGGGCCTGACAAGTCAAGAGACCCAGTACTTC. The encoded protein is CATAGLTSQETQYF.

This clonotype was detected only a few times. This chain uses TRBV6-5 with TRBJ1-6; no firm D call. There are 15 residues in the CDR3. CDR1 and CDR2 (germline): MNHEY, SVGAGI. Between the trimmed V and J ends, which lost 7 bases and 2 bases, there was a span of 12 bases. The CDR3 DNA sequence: TGTGCCAGCACCCAAACAGATCCCTATAATTCACCCCTCCACTTT. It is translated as CASTQTDPYNSPLHF.

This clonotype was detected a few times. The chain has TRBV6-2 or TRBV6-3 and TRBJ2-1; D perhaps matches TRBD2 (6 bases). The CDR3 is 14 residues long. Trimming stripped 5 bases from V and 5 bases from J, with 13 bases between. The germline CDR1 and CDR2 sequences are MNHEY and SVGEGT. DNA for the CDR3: TGTGCCAGCAGTGATGGGGGACTTAACAATGAGCAGTTCTTC. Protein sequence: CASSDGGLNNEQFF.

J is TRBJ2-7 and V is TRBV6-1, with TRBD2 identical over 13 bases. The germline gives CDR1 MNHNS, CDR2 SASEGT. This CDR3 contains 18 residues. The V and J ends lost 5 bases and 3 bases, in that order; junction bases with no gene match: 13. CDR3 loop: CASSMPGLAGPSGYEQYF. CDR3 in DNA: TGTGCCAGCAGTATGCCGGGACTAGCGGGGCCATCGGGCTACGAGCAGTACTTC.

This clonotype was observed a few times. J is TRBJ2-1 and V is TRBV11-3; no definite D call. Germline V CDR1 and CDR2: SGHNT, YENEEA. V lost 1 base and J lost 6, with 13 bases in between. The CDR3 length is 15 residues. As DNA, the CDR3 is TGTGCCAGCAGCTTAGCCCCCTCCCCATCCAATGAGCAGTTCTTC. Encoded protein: CASSLAPSPSNEQFF.

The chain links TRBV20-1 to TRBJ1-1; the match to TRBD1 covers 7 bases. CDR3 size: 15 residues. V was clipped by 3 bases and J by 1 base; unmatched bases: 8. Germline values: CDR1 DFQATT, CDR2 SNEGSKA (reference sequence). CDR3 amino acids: CSAREDRKGNTEAFF. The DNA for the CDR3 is TGCAGTGCTAGGGAGGACAGGAAAGGGAACACTGAAGCTTTCTTT.

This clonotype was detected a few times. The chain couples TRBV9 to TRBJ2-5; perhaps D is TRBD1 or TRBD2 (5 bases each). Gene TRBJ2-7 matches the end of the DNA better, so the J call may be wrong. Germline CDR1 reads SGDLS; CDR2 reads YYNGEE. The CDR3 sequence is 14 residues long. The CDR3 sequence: CASSVATGPDEQYF. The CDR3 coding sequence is TGTGCCAGCAGCGTAGCTACGGGGCCCGACGAGCAGTACTTC.

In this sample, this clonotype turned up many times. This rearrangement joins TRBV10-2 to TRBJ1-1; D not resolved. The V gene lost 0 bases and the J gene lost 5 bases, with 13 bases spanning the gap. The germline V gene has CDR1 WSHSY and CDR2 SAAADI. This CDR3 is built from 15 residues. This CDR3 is CASSESSAGYTEAFF. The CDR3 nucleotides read TGCGCCAGCAGTGAGTCGAGCGCGGGGTATACTGAAGCTTTCTTT.

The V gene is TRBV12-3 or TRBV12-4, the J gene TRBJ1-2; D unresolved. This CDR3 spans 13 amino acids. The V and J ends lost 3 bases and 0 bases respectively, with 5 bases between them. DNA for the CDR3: TGTGCCAGCAGTTTGGAACCTAACTATGGCTACACCTTC. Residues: CASSLEPNYGYTF.

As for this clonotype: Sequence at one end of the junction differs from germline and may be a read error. Here the CDR3 DNA reads TGTGTCAGCAGCCAAGAGGATGGGAGGGTAGGGACGCAGTATTTT. It translates to CVSSQEDGRVGTQYF. V and J are TRBV4-2 and TRBJ2-3; 7 bases are shared with TRBD2. The germline V gene encodes CDR1 LGHNA and CDR2 YNFKEQ. CDR3 length: 15 residues.

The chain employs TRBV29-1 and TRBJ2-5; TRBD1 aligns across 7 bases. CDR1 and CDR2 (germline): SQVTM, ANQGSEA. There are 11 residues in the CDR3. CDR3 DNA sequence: TGCAGTGCCCTGACAGGGTTTGGGCAGTACTTC. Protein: CSALTGFGQYF. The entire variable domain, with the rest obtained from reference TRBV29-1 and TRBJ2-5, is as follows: SAVISQKPSRDICQRGTSLTIQCQVDSQVTMMFWYRQQPGQSLTLIATANQGSEATYESGFVIDKFPISRPNLTFSTLTVSNMSPEDSSIYLCSALTGFGQYFGPGTRLLVL.

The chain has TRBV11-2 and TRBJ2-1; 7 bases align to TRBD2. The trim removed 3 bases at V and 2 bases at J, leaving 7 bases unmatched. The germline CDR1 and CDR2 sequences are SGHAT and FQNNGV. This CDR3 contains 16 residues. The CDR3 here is CASSLVGGGPYNEQFF. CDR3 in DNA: TGTGCCAGCAGCTTGGTCGGCGGGGGTCCCTACAATGAGCAGTTCTTC.

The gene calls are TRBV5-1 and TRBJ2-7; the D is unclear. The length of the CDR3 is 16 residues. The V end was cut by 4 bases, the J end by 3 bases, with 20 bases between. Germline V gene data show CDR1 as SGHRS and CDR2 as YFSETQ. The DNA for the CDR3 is TGCGCCAGCAGCCCCGGGCTGGGGTTAGACCACTACGAGCAGTACTTC. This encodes CASSPGLGLDHYEQYF. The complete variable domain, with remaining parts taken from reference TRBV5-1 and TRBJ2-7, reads KAGVTQTPRYLIKTRGQQVTLSCSPISGHRSVSWYQQTPGQGLQFLFEYFSETQRNKGNFPGRFSGRQFSNSRSEMNVSTLELGDSALYLCASSPGLGLDHYEQYFGPGTRLTVT.

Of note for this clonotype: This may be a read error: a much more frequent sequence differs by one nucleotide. CDR3: CASSLGRRRAGEGETQYF. CDR3 nucleotides: TGCGCCAGCAGCTTGGGGCGAAGACGAGCGGGAGAGGGAGAGACCCAGTACTTC. This sequence joins TRBV5-1 and TRBJ2-5; 8 nucleotides agree with TRBD2. This CDR3 region has 18 residues. The germline V gene encodes CDR1 SGHRS and CDR2 YFSETQ. The V gene end was trimmed by 0 bases and the J gene end by 4 bases; junction bases not matched to a gene: 14. The variable domain in full, completed from reference TRBV5-1 and TRBJ2-5, reads KAGVTQTPRYLIKTRGQQVTLSCSPISGHRSVSWYQQTPGQGLQFLFEYFSETQRNKGNFPGRFSGRQFSNSRSEMNVSTLELGDSALYLCASSLGRRRAGEGETQYFGPGTRLLVL.

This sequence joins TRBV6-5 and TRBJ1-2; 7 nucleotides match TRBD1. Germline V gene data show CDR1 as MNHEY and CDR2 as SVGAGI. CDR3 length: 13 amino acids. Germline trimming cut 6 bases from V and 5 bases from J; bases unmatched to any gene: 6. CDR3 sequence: CASSADREYGYTF. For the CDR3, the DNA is TGTGCCAGCAGCGCCGACAGGGAGTATGGCTACACCTTC.

Here the CDR3 reads CASSLGTGGLYEQYF. CDR3 DNA sequence: TGTGCCAGCAGCCTCGGGACAGGGGGCTTATACGAGCAGTACTTC. The genes are TRBV2 and TRBJ2-7; 12 nucleotides match TRBD1. The CDR3 is made up of 15 amino acids. Per germline, CDR1 SNHLY and CDR2 FYNNEI. The trim removed 6 bases at V and 4 bases at J, leaving 7 bases unmatched.

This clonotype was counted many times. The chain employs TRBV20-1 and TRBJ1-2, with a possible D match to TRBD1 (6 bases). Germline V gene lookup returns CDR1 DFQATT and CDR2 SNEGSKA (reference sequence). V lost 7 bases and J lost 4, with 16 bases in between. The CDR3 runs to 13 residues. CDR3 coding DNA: TGCAGTGTTCCCCTTGACAGGCCCTATGGCTACACCTTC. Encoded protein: CSVPLDRPYGYTF.

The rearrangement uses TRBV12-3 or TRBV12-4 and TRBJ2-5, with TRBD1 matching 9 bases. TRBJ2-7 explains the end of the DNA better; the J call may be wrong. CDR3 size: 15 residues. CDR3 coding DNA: TGTGCCAGCAGCTACCCGGGACAGGGCGCATACGAGCAGTACTTC. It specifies CASSYPGQGAYEQYF.